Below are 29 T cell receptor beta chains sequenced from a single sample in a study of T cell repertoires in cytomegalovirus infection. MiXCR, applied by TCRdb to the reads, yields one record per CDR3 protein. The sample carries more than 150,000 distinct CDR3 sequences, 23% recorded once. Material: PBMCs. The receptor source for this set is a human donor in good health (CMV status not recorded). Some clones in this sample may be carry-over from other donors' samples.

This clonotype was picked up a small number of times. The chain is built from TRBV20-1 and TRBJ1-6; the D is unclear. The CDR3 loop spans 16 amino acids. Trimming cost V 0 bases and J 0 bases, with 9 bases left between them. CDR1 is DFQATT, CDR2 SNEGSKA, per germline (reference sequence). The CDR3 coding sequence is TGCAGTGCTAGAGATCTCGCTCGCTCCTATAATTCACCCCTCCACTTT. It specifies CSARDLARSYNSPLHF.

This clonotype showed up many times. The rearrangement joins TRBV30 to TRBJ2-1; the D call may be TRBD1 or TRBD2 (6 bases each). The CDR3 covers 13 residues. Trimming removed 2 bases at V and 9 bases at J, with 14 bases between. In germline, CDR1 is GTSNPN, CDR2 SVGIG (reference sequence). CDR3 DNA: TGTGCCTGGAGTTTCAGGGGAGGAGGTGAGCAGTTCTTC. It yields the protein CAWSFRGGGEQFF.

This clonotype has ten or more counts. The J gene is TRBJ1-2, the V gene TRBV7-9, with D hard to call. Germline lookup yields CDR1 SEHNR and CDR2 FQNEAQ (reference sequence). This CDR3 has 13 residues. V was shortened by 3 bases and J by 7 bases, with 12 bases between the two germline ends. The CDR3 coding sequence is TGTGCCAGCAGCTTTCCGGGTTCGTCTGGCTACACCTTC. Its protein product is CASSFPGSSGYTF. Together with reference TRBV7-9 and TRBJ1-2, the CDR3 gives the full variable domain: DTGVSQNPRHKITKRGQNVTFRCDPISEHNRLYWYRQTLGQGPEFLTYFQNEAQLEKSRLLSDRFSAERPKGSFSTLEIQRTEQGDSAMYLCASSFPGSSGYTFGSGTRLTVV.

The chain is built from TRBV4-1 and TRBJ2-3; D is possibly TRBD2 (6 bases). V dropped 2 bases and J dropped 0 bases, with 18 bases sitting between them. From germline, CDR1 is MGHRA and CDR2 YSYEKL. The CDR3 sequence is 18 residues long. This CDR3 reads CASSQPPFTGVSTDTQYF. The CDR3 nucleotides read TGCGCCAGCAGCCAACCCCCCTTTACGGGGGTTAGCACAGATACGCAGTATTTT.

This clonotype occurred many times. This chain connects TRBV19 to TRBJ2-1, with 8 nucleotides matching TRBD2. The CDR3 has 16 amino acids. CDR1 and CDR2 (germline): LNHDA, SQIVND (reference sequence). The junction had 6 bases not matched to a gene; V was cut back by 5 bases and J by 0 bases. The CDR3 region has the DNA TGTGCCAGTAGTGTACTAGCGGCTAGCTCCTACAATGAGCAGTTCTTC. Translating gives CASSVLAASSYNEQFF.

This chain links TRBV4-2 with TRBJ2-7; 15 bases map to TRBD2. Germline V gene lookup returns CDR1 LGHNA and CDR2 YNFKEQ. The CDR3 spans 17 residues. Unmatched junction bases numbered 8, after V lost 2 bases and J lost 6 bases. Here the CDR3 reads CASSQTGLAGGVGEQYF. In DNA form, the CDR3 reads TGTGCCAGCAGCCAAACGGGACTAGCGGGGGGCGTGGGCGAGCAGTACTTC.

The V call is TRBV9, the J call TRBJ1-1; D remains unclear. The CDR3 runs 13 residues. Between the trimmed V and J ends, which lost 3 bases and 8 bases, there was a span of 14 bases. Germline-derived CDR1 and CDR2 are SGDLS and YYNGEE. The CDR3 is CASSAGVSAEAFF. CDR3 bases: TGTGCCAGCAGCGCCGGAGTAAGCGCGGAAGCTTTCTTT.

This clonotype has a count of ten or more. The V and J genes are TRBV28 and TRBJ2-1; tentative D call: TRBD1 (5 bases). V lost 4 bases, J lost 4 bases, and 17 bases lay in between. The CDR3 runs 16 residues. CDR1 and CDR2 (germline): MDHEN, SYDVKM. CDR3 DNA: TGTGCCAGCAGTTCTGTCGCGGCTACAGGATACAATGAGCAGTTCTTC. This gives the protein CASSSVAATGYNEQFF.

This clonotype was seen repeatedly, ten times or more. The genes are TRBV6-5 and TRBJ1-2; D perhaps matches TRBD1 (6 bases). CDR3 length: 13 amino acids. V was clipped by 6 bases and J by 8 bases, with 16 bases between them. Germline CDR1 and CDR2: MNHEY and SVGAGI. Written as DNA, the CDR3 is TGTGCCAGCAGGACAGGAGGGGGAAGCGGCTACACCTTC. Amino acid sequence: CASRTGGGSGYTF.

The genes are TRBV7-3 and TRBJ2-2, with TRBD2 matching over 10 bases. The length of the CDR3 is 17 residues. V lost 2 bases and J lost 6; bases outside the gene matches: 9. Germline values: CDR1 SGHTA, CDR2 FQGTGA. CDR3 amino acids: CASSLSGSGRPSGELFF. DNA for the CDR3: TGTGCCAGCAGCTTATCGGGTAGCGGGAGGCCTTCCGGGGAGCTGTTTTTT.

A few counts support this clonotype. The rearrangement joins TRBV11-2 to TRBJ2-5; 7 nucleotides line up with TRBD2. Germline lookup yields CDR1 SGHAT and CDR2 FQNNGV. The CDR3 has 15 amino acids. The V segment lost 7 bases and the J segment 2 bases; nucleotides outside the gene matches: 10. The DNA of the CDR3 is TGTGCCAGCAACTGGGCGGGAGATCGGCAAGAGACCCAGTACTTC. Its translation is CASNWAGDRQETQYF.

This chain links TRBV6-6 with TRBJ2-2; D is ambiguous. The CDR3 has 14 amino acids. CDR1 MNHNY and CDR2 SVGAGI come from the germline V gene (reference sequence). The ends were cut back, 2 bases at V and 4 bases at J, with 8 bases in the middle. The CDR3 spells CASSYPTPTGELFF. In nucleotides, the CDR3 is TGTGCCAGCAGTTACCCAACGCCCACCGGGGAGCTGTTTTTT.

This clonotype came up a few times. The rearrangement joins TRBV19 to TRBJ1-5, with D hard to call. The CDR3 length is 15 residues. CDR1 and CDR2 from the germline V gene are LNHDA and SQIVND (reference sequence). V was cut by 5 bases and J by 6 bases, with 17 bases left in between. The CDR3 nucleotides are TGTGCCAGTAGTCCCGTCTCCTTGGGCTCTCAGCCCCAGCATTTT. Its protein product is CASSPVSLGSQPQHF.

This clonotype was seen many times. This CDR3 reads CASSRTGNTGELFF. DNA for the CDR3: TGTGCCAGCAGCCGGACAGGGAACACCGGGGAGCTGTTTTTT. V usage is TRBV7-8 and J usage is TRBJ2-2, with 7 nucleotides matching TRBD1. The ends lost 5 bases at V and 1 base at J; junction bases unmatched: 1. The CDR3 consists of 14 residues. The germline gives CDR1 SGHVS, CDR2 FQNEAQ.

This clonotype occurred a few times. The CDR3 region is CASSLLAGVGTGELFF. The CDR3 DNA reads as TGCGCCAGCAGCCTTCTAGCGGGAGTTGGCACCGGGGAGCTGTTTTTT. V and J are TRBV4-1 and TRBJ2-2, with 10 bases aligning to TRBD2. The length of the CDR3 is 16 residues. In germline, CDR1 is MGHRA, CDR2 YSYEKL. V lost 4 bases, J lost 4 bases, and 6 bases stayed unmatched.

The CDR3: CASSQDGTSGAYEQYF. DNA of the CDR3: TGTGCCAGCAGCCAAGATGGGACTAGCGGGGCCTACGAGCAGTACTTC. V is TRBV4-2 and J is TRBJ2-7, with 13 bases aligning to TRBD2. V was clipped by 0 bases and J by 2 bases; unmatched bases: 1. The CDR3 has 16 residues. Germline CDR1 LGHNA, CDR2 YNFKEQ.

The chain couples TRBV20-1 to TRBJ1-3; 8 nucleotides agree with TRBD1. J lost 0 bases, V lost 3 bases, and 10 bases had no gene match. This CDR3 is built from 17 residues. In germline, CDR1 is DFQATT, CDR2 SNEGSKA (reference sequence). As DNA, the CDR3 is TGCAGTGCTAGCGACCCCGGGACAGGACACTCTGGAAACACCATATATTTT. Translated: CSASDPGTGHSGNTIYF.

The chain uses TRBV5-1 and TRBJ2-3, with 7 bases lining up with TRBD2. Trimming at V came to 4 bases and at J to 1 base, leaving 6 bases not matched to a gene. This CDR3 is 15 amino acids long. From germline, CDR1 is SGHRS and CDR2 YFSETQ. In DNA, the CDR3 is TGCGCCAGCAGCCCTTCTCGGGGGGGCACAGATACGCAGTATTTT. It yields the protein CASSPSRGGTDTQYF.

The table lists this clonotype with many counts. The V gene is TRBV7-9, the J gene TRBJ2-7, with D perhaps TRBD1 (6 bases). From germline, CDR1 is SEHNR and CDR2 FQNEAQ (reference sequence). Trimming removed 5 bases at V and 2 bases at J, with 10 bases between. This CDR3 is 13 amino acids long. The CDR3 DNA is TGTGCCAGCAGCCAGGGGTACACCTACGAGCAGTACTTC. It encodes CASSQGYTYEQYF.

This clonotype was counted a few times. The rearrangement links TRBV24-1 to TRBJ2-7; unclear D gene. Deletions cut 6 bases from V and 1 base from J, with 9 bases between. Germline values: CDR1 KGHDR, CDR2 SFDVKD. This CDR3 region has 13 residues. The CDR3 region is CATSSYRSYEQYF. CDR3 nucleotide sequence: TGTGCCACCAGTTCCTACAGATCCTACGAGCAGTACTTC.

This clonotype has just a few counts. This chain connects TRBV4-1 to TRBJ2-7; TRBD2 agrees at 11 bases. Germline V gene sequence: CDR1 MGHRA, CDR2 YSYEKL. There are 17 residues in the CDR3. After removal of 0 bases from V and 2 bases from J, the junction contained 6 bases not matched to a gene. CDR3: CASSQEATSGTAYEQYF. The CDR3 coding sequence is TGCGCCAGCAGCCAAGAAGCGACTAGCGGGACAGCCTACGAGCAGTACTTC.

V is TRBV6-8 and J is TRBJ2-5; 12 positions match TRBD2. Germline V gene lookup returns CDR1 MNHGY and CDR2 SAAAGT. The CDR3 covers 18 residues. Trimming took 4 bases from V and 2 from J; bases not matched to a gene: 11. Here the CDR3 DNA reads TGTGCCAGCAGTTCGGGGGGGCTAGCGGGAGGGGGACAAGAGACCCAGTACTTC. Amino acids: CASSSGGLAGGGQETQYF.

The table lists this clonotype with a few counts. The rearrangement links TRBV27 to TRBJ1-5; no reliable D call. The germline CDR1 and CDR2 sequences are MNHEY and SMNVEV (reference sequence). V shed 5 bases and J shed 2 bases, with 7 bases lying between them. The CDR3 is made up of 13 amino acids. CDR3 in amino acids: CASSPKGNQPQHF. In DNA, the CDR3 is TGTGCCAGCAGTCCCAAGGGCAATCAGCCCCAGCATTTT.

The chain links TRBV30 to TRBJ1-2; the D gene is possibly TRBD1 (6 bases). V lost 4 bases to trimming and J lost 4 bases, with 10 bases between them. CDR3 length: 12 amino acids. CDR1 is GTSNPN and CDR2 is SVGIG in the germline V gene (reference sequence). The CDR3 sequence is CAWKAQGYGYTF. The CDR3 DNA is TGTGCCTGGAAGGCACAGGGCTATGGCTACACCTTC.

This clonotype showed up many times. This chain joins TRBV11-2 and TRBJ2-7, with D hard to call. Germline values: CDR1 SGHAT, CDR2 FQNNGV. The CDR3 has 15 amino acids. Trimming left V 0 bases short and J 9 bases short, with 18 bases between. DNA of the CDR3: TGTGCCAGCAGCTTAGATCTTGGCAGATTAGACCTGCAGTACTTC. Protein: CASSLDLGRLDLQYF.

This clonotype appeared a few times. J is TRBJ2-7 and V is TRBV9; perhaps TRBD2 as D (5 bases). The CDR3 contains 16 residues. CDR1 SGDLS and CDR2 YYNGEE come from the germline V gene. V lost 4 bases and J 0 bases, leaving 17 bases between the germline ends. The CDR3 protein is CASSPAGGSSSYEQYF. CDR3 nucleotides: TGTGCCAGCAGCCCCGCGGGCGGTTCTAGCTCCTACGAGCAGTACTTC.

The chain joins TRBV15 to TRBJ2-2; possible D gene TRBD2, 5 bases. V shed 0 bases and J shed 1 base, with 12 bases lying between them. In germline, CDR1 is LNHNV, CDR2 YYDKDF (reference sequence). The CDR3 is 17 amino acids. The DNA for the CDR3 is TGTGCCACCAGCAGAGATCCAGCGGAGCTGAACACCGGGGAGCTGTTTTTT. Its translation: CATSRDPAELNTGELFF.

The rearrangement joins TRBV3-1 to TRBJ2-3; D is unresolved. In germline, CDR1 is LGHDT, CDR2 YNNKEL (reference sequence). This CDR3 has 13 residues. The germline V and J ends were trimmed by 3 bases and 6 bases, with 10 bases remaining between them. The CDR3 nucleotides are TGTGCCAGCAGCCAGTCCAGCTTGGATACGCAGTATTTT. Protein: CASSQSSLDTQYF.

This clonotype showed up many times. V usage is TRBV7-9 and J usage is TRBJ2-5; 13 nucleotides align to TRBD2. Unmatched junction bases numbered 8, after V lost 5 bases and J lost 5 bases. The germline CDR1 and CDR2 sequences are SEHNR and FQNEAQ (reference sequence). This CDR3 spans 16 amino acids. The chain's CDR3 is CASSVGGLAGVETQYF. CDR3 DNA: TGTGCCAGCAGCGTAGGAGGACTAGCGGGAGTTGAGACCCAGTACTTC.